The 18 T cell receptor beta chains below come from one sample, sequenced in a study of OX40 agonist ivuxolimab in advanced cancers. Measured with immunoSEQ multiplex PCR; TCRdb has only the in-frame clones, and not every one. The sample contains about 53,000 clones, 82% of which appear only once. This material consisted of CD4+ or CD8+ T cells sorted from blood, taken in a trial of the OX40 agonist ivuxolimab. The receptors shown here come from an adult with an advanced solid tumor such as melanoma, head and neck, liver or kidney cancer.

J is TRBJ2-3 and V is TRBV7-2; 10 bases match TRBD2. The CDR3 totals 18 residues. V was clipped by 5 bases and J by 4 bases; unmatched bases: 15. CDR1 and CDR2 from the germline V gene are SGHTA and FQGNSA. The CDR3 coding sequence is TGTGCCAGCAGCCCCCGGGTATTAGCGGGGGGCCAGCCAGATACGCAGTATTTT. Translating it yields CASSPRVLAGGQPDTQYF.

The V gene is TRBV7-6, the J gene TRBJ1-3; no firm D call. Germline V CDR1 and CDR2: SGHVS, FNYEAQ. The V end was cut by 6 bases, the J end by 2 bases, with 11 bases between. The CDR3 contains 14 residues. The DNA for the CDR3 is TGTGCCAGCAGTCACAGTGCTGCTGGAAACACCATATATTTT. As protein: CASSHSAAGNTIYF.

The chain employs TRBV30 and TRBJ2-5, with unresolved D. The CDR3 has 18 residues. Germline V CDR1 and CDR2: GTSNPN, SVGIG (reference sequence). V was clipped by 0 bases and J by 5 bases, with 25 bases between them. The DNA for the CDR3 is TGTGCCTGGAGTGTATATCTTTTTCTTGGCAGGCAAAGGGAGACCCAGTACTTC. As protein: CAWSVYLFLGRQRETQYF.

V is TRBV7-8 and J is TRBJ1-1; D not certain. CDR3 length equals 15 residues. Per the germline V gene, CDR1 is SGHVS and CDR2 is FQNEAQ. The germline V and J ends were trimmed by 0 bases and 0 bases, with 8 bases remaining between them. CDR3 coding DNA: TGTGCCAGCAGCTTAGCGACGGAATTGAACACTGAAGCTTTCTTT. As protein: CASSLATELNTEAFF.

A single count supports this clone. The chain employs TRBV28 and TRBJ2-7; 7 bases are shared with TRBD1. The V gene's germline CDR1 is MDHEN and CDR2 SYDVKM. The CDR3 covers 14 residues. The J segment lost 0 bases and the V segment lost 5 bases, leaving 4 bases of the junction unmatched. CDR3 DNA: TGTGCCAGCAGTCAAAGACAGGGCTCCTACGAGCAGTACTTC. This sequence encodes CASSQRQGSYEQYF. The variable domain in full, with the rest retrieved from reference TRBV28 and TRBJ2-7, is DVKVTQSSRYLVKRTGEKVFLECVQDMDHENMFWYRQDPGLGLRLIYFSYDVKMKEKGDIPEGYSVSREKKERFSLILESASTNQTSMYLCASSQRQGSYEQYFGPGTRLTVT.

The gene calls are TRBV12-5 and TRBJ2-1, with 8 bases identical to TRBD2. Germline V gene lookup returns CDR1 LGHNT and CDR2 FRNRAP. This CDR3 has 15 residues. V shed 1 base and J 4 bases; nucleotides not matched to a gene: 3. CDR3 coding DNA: TGTGCTAGTGGTTTGGAAGTAGCGGGGTACAATGAGCAGTTCTTC. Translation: CASGLEVAGYNEQFF.

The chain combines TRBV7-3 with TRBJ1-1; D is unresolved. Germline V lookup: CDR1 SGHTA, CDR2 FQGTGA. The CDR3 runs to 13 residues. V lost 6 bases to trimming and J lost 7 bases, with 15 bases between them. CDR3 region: CASSLNTAGEAFF. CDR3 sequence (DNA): TGTGCCAGCAGTCTAAACACTGCTGGTGAAGCTTTCTTT.

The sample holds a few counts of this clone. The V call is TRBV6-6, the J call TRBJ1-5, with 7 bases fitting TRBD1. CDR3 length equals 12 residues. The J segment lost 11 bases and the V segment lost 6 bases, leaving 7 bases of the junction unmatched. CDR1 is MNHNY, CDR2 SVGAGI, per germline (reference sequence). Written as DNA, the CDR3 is TGTGCCAGCAGATCCACCGACAGGGCCCAGCATTTT. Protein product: CASRSTDRAQHF.

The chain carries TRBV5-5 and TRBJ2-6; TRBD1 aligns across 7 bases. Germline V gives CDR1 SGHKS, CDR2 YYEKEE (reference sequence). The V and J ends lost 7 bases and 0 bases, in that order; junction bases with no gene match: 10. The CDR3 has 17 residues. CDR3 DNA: TGTGCCAGCGGGAAAACAGGGGACGGCTCTGGGGCCAACGTCCTGACTTTC. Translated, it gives CASGKTGDGSGANVLTF. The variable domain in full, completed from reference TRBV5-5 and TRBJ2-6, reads DAGVTQSPTHLIKTRGQQVTLRCSPISGHKSVSWYQQVLGQGPQFIFQYYEKEERGRGNFPDRFSARQFPNYSSELNVNALLLGDSALYLCASGKTGDGSGANVLTFGAGSRLTVL.

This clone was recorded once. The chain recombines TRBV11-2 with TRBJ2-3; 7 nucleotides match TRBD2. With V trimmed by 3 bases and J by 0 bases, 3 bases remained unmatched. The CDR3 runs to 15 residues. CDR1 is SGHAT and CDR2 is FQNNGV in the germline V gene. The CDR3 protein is CASSFRGLSTDTQYF. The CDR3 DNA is TGTGCCAGCAGCTTTCGGGGACTAAGCACAGATACGCAGTATTTT.

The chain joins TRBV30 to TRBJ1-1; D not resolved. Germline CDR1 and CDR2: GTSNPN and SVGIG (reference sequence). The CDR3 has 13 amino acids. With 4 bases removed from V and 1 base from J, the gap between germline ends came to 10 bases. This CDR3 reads CAWIYSRNTEAFF. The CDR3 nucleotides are TGTGCCTGGATTTACAGCAGGAACACTGAAGCTTTCTTT.

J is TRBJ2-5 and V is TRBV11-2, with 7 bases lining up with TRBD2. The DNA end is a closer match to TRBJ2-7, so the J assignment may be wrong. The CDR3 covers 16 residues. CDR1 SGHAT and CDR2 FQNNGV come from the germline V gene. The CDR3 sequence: CASSANRGLKGYEQYF. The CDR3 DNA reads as TGTGCCAGCAGCGCAAATCGGGGACTAAAAGGCTACGAGCAGTACTTC.

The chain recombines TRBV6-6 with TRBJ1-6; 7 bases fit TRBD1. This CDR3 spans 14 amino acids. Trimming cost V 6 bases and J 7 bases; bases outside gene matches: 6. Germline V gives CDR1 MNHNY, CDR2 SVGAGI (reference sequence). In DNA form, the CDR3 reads TGTGCCAGCAGCGGACAGGAACGGAATTCACCCCTCCACTTT. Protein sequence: CASSGQERNSPLHF.

The CDR3 sequence is CASSLNSGDTQYF. The CDR3 nucleotides read TGCGCCAGCAGCTTGAACTCTGGAGATACGCAGTATTTT. V gene TRBV5-1 combines with J gene TRBJ2-3; D uncertain. This CDR3 contains 13 residues. Germline lookup yields CDR1 SGHRS and CDR2 YFSETQ. V gave up 1 base and J gave up 5 bases, with 8 bases separating them.

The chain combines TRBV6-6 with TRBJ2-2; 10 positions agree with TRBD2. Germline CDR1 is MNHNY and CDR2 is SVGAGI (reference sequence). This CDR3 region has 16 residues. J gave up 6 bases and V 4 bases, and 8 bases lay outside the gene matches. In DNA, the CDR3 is TGTGCCAGCAGTTCCCCTGGGAGCGGGGGGGCCGGGGAGCTGTTTTTT. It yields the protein CASSSPGSGGAGELFF.

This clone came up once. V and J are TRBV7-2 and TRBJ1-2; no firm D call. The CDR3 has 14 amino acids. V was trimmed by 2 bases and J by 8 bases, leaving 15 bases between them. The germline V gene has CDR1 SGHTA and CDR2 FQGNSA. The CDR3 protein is CASSLNAYQGGYTF. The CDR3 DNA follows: TGTGCCAGCAGCTTAAACGCCTACCAAGGGGGCTACACCTTC.

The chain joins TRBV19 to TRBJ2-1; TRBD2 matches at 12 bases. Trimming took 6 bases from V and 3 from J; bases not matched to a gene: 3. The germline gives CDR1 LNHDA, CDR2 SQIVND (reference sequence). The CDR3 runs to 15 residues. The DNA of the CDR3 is TGTGCCAGTAGCTCGACTAGCGGGAGCTACAATGAGCAGTTCTTC. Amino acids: CASSSTSGSYNEQFF.

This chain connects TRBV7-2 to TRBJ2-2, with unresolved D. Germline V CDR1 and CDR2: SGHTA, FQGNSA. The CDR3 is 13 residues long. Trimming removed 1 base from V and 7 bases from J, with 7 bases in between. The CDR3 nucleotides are TGTGCCAGCAGCTTAGGTCGGAGCGGGGAGCTGTTTTTT. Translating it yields CASSLGRSGELFF.